This record concerns one T cell receptor (beta chain) sequence. The data were taken from a study of blood T cell repertoires in COVID-19. Study information: Collection of acute and convalescent COVID-19 samples took place in the United States, Italy and Spain. PBMCs, B-cell-depleted T cells, or T cells provided the cDNA or gDNA that made up the material.

Method: immunoSEQ multiplex PCR; TCRdb's copy keeps in-frame clones and lacks some. The sample includes more than 200,000 clones, about 90% of them seen just once. V was clipped by 0 bases and J by 2 bases, with 14 bases between them. This CDR3 has 16 residues. Germline values: CDR1 SGHNT, CDR2 YENEEA. The clonotype was recovered from a woman between 25 and 40 years old with acute COVID-19. The chain employs TRBV11-3 and TRBJ2-7, with D possibly matching TRBD1 (6 bases). Input material: PBMCs or T cells enriched from blood (not recorded which). CDR3 DNA: TGTGCCAGCAGCTTAGATGAGGGGGTCTGGGCCTACGAGCAGTACTTC. It translates to CASSLDEGVWAYEQYF.